These 10 T cell receptor beta chains were all obtained from the same sample, sequenced in a study of cytomegalovirus exposure and HLA in healthy donors. It was with 60 Vbeta and 13 Jbeta primers that the PCR ran. Assay: immunoSEQ multiplex PCR; the TCRdb copy retains only in-frame clones and omits some. Of more than 95,000 clones in the sample, 76% were seen once. The sequenced sample consisted of PBMCs. Receptors were obtained from a man in his forties or fifties in good health and CMV-seropositive.

The rearrangement uses TRBV28 and TRBJ2-3; 7 nucleotides match TRBD1. The CDR3 extends over 15 amino acids. CDR1 is MDHEN, CDR2 SYDVKM, per germline. The junction had 9 bases not matched to a gene; V was cut back by 5 bases and J by 4 bases. The CDR3 protein is CASSTLPGGPDTQYF. The DNA for the CDR3 is TGTGCCAGCAGTACCCTACCAGGGGGACCAGATACGCAGTATTTT. Combining the CDR3 with reference TRBV28 and TRBJ2-3 gives the whole variable domain DVKVTQSSRYLVKRTGEKVFLECVQDMDHENMFWYRQDPGLGLRLIYFSYDVKMKEKGDIPEGYSVSREKKERFSLILESASTNQTSMYLCASSTLPGGPDTQYFGPGTRLTVL.

This clone was counted between two and nine times. The V call is TRBV5-1, the J call TRBJ1-1; 11 nucleotides line up with TRBD1. CDR1 and CDR2 (germline): SGHRS, YFSETQ. The CDR3 extends over 14 amino acids. The V segment lost 3 bases and the J segment 2 bases; nucleotides outside the gene matches: 0. The CDR3 is CASSWTGGNTEAFF. DNA of the CDR3: TGCGCCAGCAGCTGGACAGGGGGCAACACTGAAGCTTTCTTT.

This rearrangement joins TRBV5-1 to TRBJ2-3; 9 nucleotides match TRBD1. Germline V gene lookup returns CDR1 SGHRS and CDR2 YFSETQ. Losses at the gene ends were 0 bases for V and 5 bases for J; bases not matched to a gene: 4. The CDR3 length is 15 residues. CDR3: CASSLEGQGRDTQYF. CDR3 nucleotides: TGCGCCAGCAGCTTGGAGGGACAGGGAAGAGATACGCAGTATTTT.

The V call is TRBV5-1, the J call TRBJ2-7; 8 bases map to TRBD2. Germline CDR1 reads SGHRS; CDR2 reads YFSETQ. The CDR3 runs 13 residues. Trimming removed 5 bases from V and 4 bases from J; junction bases left unmatched: 5. CDR3 in amino acids: CASSFGRAYEQYF. DNA for the CDR3: TGCGCCAGCAGTTTCGGGAGGGCGTACGAGCAGTACTTC.

Only a few counts were recorded for this clone. The genes are TRBV28 and TRBJ1-1; 8 bases are a match to TRBD1. J was trimmed by 9 bases and V by 6 bases; bases with no gene match: 12. Germline CDR1 reads MDHEN; CDR2 reads SYDVKM. CDR3 size: 14 residues. The CDR3 nucleotides read TGTGCCAGCAGCTTCTTTCAGGGGGCGTTGAAAGCTTTCTTT. As protein: CASSFFQGALKAFF.

This clone has only a few counts. CDR3 in amino acids: CASGYGGRLNEQFF. Written as DNA, the CDR3 is TGTGCCAGCGGTTACGGGGGGCGGCTAAATGAGCAGTTCTTC. The chain recombines TRBV27 with TRBJ2-1; D is possibly TRBD2 (7 bases). This CDR3 has 14 residues. In germline, CDR1 is MNHEY, CDR2 SMNVEV (reference sequence). V was cut by 8 bases and J by 7 bases, with 18 bases left in between.

The chain uses TRBV27 and TRBJ2-3; D is unclear. Germline V gives CDR1 MNHEY, CDR2 SMNVEV (reference sequence). V was trimmed by 2 bases and J by 5 bases, leaving 2 bases between them. CDR3 size: 11 residues. The CDR3 sequence is CASSLQDTQYF. The CDR3 DNA sequence: TGTGCCAGCAGTTTACAAGATACGCAGTATTTT.

This chain connects TRBV19 to TRBJ2-1; tentatively, D is TRBD1 (8 bases). The CDR3 has 16 residues. With 7 bases removed from V and 10 bases from J, the gap between germline ends came to 26 bases. Germline values: CDR1 LNHDA, CDR2 SQIVND (reference sequence). The DNA of the CDR3 is TGTGCCAGTATCGATAGCAGGGGGCGCGGGGAGGGGGAGCAGTTCTTC. Encoded protein: CASIDSRGRGEGEQFF. Variable domain in full (rest from reference TRBV19 and TRBJ2-1): DGGITQSPKYLFRKEGQNVTLSCEQNLNHDAMYWYRQDPGQGLRLIYYSQIVNDFQKGDIAEGYSVSREKKESFPLTVTSAQKNPTAFYLCASIDSRGRGEGEQFFGPGTRLTVL.

The CDR3 DNA reads as TGTGCCAGCAGCTTGGAAAGGGGGCGAACAAGCACAGATACGCAGTATTTT. Translated, it gives CASSLERGRTSTDTQYF. The V gene is TRBV5-5, the J gene TRBJ2-3, with TRBD1 matching over 7 bases. The junction had 7 bases not matched to a gene; V was cut back by 0 bases and J by 0 bases. CDR3 size: 17 residues. The germline gives CDR1 SGHKS, CDR2 YYEKEE (reference sequence).

In its sample, this clone was seen a few times. This chain links TRBV7-9 with TRBJ2-3; the D is unclear. Per the germline V gene, CDR1 is SEHNR and CDR2 is FQNEAQ (reference sequence). The CDR3 loop spans 16 amino acids. V lost 1 base and J lost 2, with 13 bases in between. The CDR3, as DNA: TGTGCCAGCAGCTTAGTTTTTGGAGTCCACACAGATACGCAGTATTTT. Its protein product is CASSLVFGVHTDTQYF.